The 19 T cell receptor beta chains reported below all come from one sample, sequenced in a study of radiotherapy plus CTLA-4 blockade in lung cancer. Assay used: immunoSEQ multiplex PCR; TCRdb lists only in-frame clones, some missing. The repertoire holds about 73,000 clones, around 86% seen once, with 40% in the top ten. The specimen comprised peripheral blood, sampled from a patient treated with radiotherapy plus ipilimumab. The receptors derive from a human donor with non-small cell lung cancer that progressed on radiotherapy plus ipilimumab.

V usage is TRBV29-1 and J usage is TRBJ1-2; maybe TRBD1 (5 bases). Germline V gene sequence: CDR1 SQVTM, CDR2 ANQGSEA. Trimming took off 3 bases at V and 4 bases at J, with 21 bases between the two ends. The CDR3 loop spans 16 amino acids. In DNA, the CDR3 is TGCAGCGTTGACCCCAACGGGGCTGCGTATATCTATGGCTACACCTTC. It translates to CSVDPNGAAYIYGYTF.

The chain links TRBV2 to TRBJ2-7; 7 positions agree with TRBD1. Germline V lookup: CDR1 SNHLY, CDR2 FYNNEI. This CDR3 comprises 13 residues. For the CDR3, the DNA is TGTGCCGGCAGACAGGGTTCCTTCTACGAGCAGTACGTC. As protein: CAGRQGSFYEQYV.

This clone appeared once. The chain links TRBV2 to TRBJ2-5; D is uncertain. V shed 5 bases and J shed 5 bases, with 9 bases lying between them. Germline CDR1 and CDR2: SNHLY and FYNNEI. The CDR3 runs to 12 residues. The CDR3 sequence: CASSPGSETQYF. In DNA form, the CDR3 reads TGTGCCAGCAGTCCCGGTTCGGAGACCCAGTACTTC.

This chain uses TRBV19 with TRBJ1-2; D remains ambiguous. Germline CDR1 is LNHDA and CDR2 is SQIVND (reference sequence). The CDR3 has 14 amino acids. Between the trimmed V and J ends, which lost 1 base and 4 bases, there was a span of 10 bases. The CDR3: CASSIGGGSYGYTF. The CDR3 nucleotides read TGTGCCAGTAGTATAGGAGGCGGAAGCTATGGCTACACCTTC. Full variable domain (outside the CDR3, taken from reference TRBV19 and TRBJ1-2): DGGITQSPKYLFRKEGQNVTLSCEQNLNHDAMYWYRQDPGQGLRLIYYSQIVNDFQKGDIAEGYSVSREKKESFPLTVTSAQKNPTAFYLCASSIGGGSYGYTFGSGTRLTVV.

This sequence joins TRBV6-1 and TRBJ1-2; D gene ambiguous. The CDR3 is 13 residues long. The ends were cut back, 5 bases at V and 7 bases at J, with 14 bases in the middle. Germline assignment: CDR1 MNHNS and CDR2 SASEGT. The CDR3 sequence is CASSSTSGLGYTF. The CDR3 nucleotides read TGTGCCAGCAGTTCTACCAGTGGGCTTGGCTACACCTTC.

This chain joins TRBV7-9 and TRBJ2-7; 10 bases agree with TRBD1. With 3 bases clipped from V and 5 bases from J, the junction kept 7 bases outside the gene matches. CDR1 and CDR2 (germline): SEHNR, FQNEAQ (reference sequence). The length of the CDR3 is 15 residues. The CDR3 DNA reads TGTGCCAGCAGCTTTCCGGGACAGGGGATCCACGAGCAGTACTTC. It codes for CASSFPGQGIHEQYF.

The chain combines TRBV19 with TRBJ2-6, with 10 bases matching TRBD1. Losses at the gene ends were 6 bases for V and 1 base for J; bases not matched to a gene: 6. Germline CDR1 LNHDA, CDR2 SQIVND (reference sequence). The CDR3 is 17 residues long. The CDR3 reads CASRRQGAQSGANVLTF. CDR3 coding DNA: TGTGCCAGTAGGAGACAGGGGGCCCAGTCTGGGGCCAACGTCCTGACTTTC.

This chain connects TRBV6-1 to TRBJ2-6; D assignment may be TRBD1 or TRBD2 (6 bases each). From germline, CDR1 is MNHNS and CDR2 SASEGT. Between the trimmed V and J ends, which lost 2 bases and 3 bases, there was a span of 26 bases. The CDR3 is 21 residues long. The CDR3 spells CASSERGAGRSNFRGANVLTF. Here the CDR3 DNA reads TGTGCCAGCAGTGAAAGGGGGGCAGGCAGGTCCAATTTTCGTGGGGCCAACGTCCTGACTTTC.

The chain employs TRBV10-3 and TRBJ1-2, with D possibly being TRBD1 (6 bases). V was clipped by 2 bases and J by 4 bases, with 14 bases between them. The V gene's germline CDR1 is ENHRY and CDR2 SYGVKD. This CDR3 is 15 amino acids long. This CDR3 is CAISEGQGTTYGYTF. Here the CDR3 DNA reads TGTGCCATCAGTGAGGGGCAGGGGACTACCTATGGCTACACCTTC.

The chain recombines TRBV19 with TRBJ1-3, with 9 bases identical to TRBD1. V shed 6 bases and J 11 bases; nucleotides not matched to a gene: 8. There are 13 residues in the CDR3. Germline V gene data show CDR1 as LNHDA and CDR2 as SQIVND (reference sequence). The CDR3 spells CASSPTGGFAIYF. CDR3 coding DNA: TGTGCCAGTAGCCCGACAGGGGGATTCGCCATATATTTT. The entire variable domain, with the rest obtained from reference TRBV19 and TRBJ1-3, is as follows: DGGITQSPKYLFRKEGQNVTLSCEQNLNHDAMYWYRQDPGQGLRLIYYSQIVNDFQKGDIAEGYSVSREKKESFPLTVTSAQKNPTAFYLCASSPTGGFAIYFGEGSWLTVV.

The chain combines TRBV13 with TRBJ2-1, with 11 bases aligning to TRBD2. This CDR3 spans 17 amino acids. The junction had 9 bases not matched to a gene; V was cut back by 4 bases and J by 4 bases. Germline lookup yields CDR1 PRHDT and CDR2 FYEKMQ (reference sequence). CDR3 sequence reads: CASSSSEGLAVYNEQFF. The CDR3 DNA sequence: TGTGCCAGCAGCTCCTCGGAGGGACTAGCGGTTTACAATGAGCAGTTCTTC.

The chain couples TRBV28 to TRBJ2-1, with no clear D. The CDR3 has 12 residues. V lost 7 bases, J lost 5 bases, and 9 bases lay in between. Germline values: CDR1 MDHEN, CDR2 SYDVKM. In nucleotides, the CDR3 is TGTGCCAGCAACGCAAGAGACAATGAGCAGTTCTTC. Translation: CASNARDNEQFF.

The CDR3 nucleotides read TGTGCCAGCGAAACCACAGTGAACACTGAAGCTTTCTTT. Translating it yields CASETTVNTEAFF. This chain links TRBV2 with TRBJ1-1; D not resolved. The V end was cut by 8 bases, the J end by 0 bases, with 10 bases between. CDR3 length: 13 amino acids. Germline assignment: CDR1 SNHLY and CDR2 FYNNEI.

The V call is TRBV5-1, the J call TRBJ2-7; the match to TRBD1 covers 9 bases. This CDR3 has 16 amino acids. CDR1 SGHRS and CDR2 YFSETQ come from the germline V gene. V shed 4 bases, J shed 0 bases, and the junction held 8 bases outside the gene matches. The CDR3 bases are TGCGCCAGCAGCGGTACCGGGACAGGGAGCTCCTACGAGCAGTACGTC. Protein sequence: CASSGTGTGSSYEQYV.

This clone came up once. The chain links TRBV19 to TRBJ1-3; D gene unclear. Between the trimmed V and J ends, which lost 2 bases and 3 bases, there was a span of 2 bases. The CDR3 is made up of 12 amino acids. Germline assignment: CDR1 LNHDA and CDR2 SQIVND (reference sequence). In DNA, the CDR3 is TGTGCCAGTAGTATAAATGGAAACACCATATATTTT. Translating gives CASSINGNTIYF.

V gene TRBV28 combines with J gene TRBJ1-1; the D gene is possibly TRBD1 (6 bases). In germline, CDR1 is MDHEN, CDR2 SYDVKM. The CDR3 is 11 residues long. Trimming stripped 6 bases from V and 10 bases from J, with 12 bases between. In DNA form, the CDR3 reads TGTGCCAGCAGCTCCGGGACATCAGCTTTCTTT. This sequence encodes CASSSGTSAFF.

The chain carries TRBV10-1 and TRBJ2-7; 8 bases are shared with TRBD1. This CDR3 is 13 amino acids long. Germline-derived CDR1 and CDR2 are WNHNN and SYGVQD (reference sequence). V lost 7 bases and J lost 6; bases outside the gene matches: 8. The DNA of the CDR3 is TGCGCCAGCACCCAGGACAGGGAAGGCGAGCAGTACTTC. Its translation is CASTQDREGEQYF.

With regard to this clone: The sample contains more than one DNA sequence encoding this CDR3. This chain joins TRBV5-6 and TRBJ2-5; 10 nucleotides line up with TRBD2. This CDR3 comprises 18 residues. Germline V gene lookup returns CDR1 SGHDT and CDR2 YYEEEE. Trimming at V came to 3 bases and at J to 2 bases, leaving 13 bases not matched to a gene. The CDR3, as DNA: TGTGCCAGCAGCTGGTGGGCCTCTAGCGGGAGAGCTCAAGAGACCCAGTACTTC. Encoded protein: CASSWWASSGRAQETQYF.

The chain has TRBV20-1 and TRBJ2-5; the D is unclear. This CDR3 has 11 amino acids. V lost 6 bases and J 5 bases, leaving 10 bases between the germline ends. In germline, CDR1 is DFQATT, CDR2 SNEGSKA (reference sequence). The CDR3 region has the DNA TGCAGTGCGAAGCCCGGGGAGACCCAGTACTTC. It specifies CSAKPGETQYF.